This T cell receptor beta chain was recovered during a study of shared clonotypes between healthy human individuals. About the research overall: Researchers assigned three CD4 naive, three CD4 memory, two CD8 naive and one CD8 memory plate to each donor.

For every subset, genomic DNA was evenly distributed across several immunoSEQ plates. The method was immunoSEQ multiplex PCR; TCRdb's version includes in-frame clones alone and lacks a portion of them. The table lists 650,000 to 700,000 clones, 90% of them singletons. Turning to this clone: The target antigen is unknown.

V lost 9 bases and J lost 8; bases outside the gene matches: 12. Per the germline V gene, CDR1 is MNHEY and CDR2 is SVGAGI. CDR3 size: 14 residues. CD8 memory fractions consisted of CD45RO+ and CCR7-negative CD45RA+ TemRA cells together. Study conclusions and caveats: How much donors shared clonotypes was expected to be affected by sequencing depth.

This chain joins TRBV6-5 and TRBJ1-5; 8 bases align to TRBD1. The TCR originated in a man younger than 35 in good health. Some clones in this sample may be carry-over from other donors' samples. The sequencing sample was made of memory CD8+ T cells from PBMCs. Subset denoted: CD45RO+ cells pooled with CCR7-negative TemRA cells. The CDR3 region has the DNA TGTGCCAGTGGGACAGGCGTAGGAAATAAGCCCCAGCATTTT. It specifies CASGTGVGNKPQHF.